The rows below give T cell receptor beta chains drawn from one sample of a study of CXCR3-negative and CXCR3-positive naive CD8 T cells. TCRdb re-called the 5' RACE reads and catalogs CDR3 proteins one per entry, DNA excluded. The listing contains approximately 7,000 distinct CDR3 sequences. Sequencing used naive CXCR3+ CD8+ T cells from blood. These TCRs come from a human donor in good health. Some clones in this sample may be carry-over from other donors' samples. The CDR3 runs from the conserved cysteine through the conserved F or W. Clone size is given for some rows only: seen once, a few or many times, or a class if the clone is expanded.

CDR3 protein: CASSYGAGKGYGYTF
clone size: medium-sized
V gene: TRBV6-5
J gene: TRBJ1-2

CDR3 protein: CASSWTGYEQYF
clone size: medium-sized
V gene: TRBV7-9
J gene: TRBJ2-7

CDR3 protein: CASSYLGASIYEQYF
clone size: medium-sized
V gene: TRBV6-2/TRBV6-3
J gene: TRBJ2-7

CDR3 protein: CSVEDPAGNYGYTF
clone size: .
V gene: TRBV29-1
J gene: TRBJ1-2

CDR3 protein: CASSLRLAGDYEQFF
clone size: .
V gene: TRBV14
J gene: TRBJ2-1

CDR3 protein: CATSRDQEANTEAFF
clone size: medium-sized
V gene: TRBV15
J gene: TRBJ1-1

CDR3 protein: CASSYGDTQYF
clone size: medium-sized
V gene: TRBV5-1
J gene: TRBJ2-3

CDR3 protein: CASSLSSRGSYNEQFF
clone size: medium-sized
V gene: TRBV27
J gene: TRBJ2-1

CDR3 protein: CASSPVGTGVFPYNEQFF
clone size: medium-sized
V gene: TRBV18
J gene: TRBJ2-1

CDR3 protein: CASRPGTGVSNQPQHF
clone size: .
V gene: TRBV23-1
J gene: TRBJ1-5

CDR3 protein: CASSPHSRDLTYEQYF
clone size: medium-sized
V gene: TRBV7-2
J gene: TRBJ2-7

CDR3 protein: CSGGDGYEQYF
clone size: .
V gene: TRBV29-1
J gene: TRBJ2-7

CDR3 protein: CASSQVSGVDEQYF
clone size: medium-sized
V gene: TRBV4-1
J gene: TRBJ2-7

CDR3 protein: CASSPVVRSRIWGYTF
clone size: medium-sized
V gene: TRBV7-9
J gene: TRBJ1-2

CDR3 protein: CASLDRSSYEQYF
clone size: .
V gene: TRBV6-1
J gene: TRBJ2-7

CDR3 protein: CASSLGTGLGNQPQHF
clone size: medium-sized
V gene: TRBV28
J gene: TRBJ1-5

CDR3 protein: CASSHPGNRVGTDTQYF
clone size: .
V gene: TRBV7-9
J gene: TRBJ2-3